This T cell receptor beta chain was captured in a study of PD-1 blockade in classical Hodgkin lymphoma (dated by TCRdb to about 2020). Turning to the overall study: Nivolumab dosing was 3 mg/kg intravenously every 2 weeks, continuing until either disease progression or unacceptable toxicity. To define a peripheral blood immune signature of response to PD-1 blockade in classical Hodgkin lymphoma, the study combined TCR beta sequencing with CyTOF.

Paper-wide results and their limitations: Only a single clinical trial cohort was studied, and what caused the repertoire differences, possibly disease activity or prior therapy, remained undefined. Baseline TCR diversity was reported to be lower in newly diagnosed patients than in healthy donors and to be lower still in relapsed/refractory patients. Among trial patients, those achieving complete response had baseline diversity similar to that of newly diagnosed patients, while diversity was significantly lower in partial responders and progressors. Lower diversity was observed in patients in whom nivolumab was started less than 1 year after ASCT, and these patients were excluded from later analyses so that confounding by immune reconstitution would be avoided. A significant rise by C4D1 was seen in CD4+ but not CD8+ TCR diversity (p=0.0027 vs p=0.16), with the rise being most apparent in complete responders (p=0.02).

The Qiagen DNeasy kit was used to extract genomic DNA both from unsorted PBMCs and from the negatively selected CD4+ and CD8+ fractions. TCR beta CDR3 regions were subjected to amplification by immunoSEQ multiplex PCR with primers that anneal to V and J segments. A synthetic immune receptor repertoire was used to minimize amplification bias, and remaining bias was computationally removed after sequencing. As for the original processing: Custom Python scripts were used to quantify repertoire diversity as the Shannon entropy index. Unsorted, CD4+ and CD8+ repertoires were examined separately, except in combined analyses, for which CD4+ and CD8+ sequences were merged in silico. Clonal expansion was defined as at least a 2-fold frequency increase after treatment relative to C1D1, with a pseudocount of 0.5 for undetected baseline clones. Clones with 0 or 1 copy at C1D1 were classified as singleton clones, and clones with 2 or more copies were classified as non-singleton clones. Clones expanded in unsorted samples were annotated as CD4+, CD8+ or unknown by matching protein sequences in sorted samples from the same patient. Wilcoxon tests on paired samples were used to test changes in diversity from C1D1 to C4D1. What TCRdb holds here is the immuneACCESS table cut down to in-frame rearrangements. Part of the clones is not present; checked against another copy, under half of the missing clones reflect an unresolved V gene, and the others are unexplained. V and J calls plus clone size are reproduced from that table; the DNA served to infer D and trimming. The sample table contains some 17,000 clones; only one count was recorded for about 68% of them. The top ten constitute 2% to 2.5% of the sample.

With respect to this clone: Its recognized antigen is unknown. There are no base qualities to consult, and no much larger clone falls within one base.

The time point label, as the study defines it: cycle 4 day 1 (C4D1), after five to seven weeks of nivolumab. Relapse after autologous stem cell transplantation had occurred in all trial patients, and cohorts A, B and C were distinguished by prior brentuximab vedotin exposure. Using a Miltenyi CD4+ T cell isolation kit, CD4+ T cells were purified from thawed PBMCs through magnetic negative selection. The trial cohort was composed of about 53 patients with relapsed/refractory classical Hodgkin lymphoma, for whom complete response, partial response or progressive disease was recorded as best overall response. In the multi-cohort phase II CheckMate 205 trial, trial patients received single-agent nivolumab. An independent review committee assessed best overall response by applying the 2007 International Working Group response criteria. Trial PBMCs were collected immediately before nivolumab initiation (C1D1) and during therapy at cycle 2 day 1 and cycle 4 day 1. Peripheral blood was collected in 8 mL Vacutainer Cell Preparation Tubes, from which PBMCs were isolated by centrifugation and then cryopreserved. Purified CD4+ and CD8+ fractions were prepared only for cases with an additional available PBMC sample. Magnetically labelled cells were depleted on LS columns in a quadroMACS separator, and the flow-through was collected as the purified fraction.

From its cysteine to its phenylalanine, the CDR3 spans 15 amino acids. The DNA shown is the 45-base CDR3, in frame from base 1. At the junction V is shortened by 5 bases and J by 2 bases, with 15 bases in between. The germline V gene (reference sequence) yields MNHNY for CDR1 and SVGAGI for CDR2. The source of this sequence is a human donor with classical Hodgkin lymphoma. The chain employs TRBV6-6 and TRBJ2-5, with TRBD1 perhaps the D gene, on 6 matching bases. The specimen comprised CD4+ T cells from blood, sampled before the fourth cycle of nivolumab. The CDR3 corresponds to CASSTPRGRQETQYF. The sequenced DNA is TGTGCCAGCAGTACGCCCAGGGGTCGACAAGAGACCCAGTACTTC.